Here is one TCR beta chain with its context. Its antigen is undetermined. The data belong to a study of shared clonotypes between healthy human individuals. Whole-study findings and limits: Shared clonotypes: 4.5% to 6.5% naive CD4, about 4% naive CD8, about 2.2% memory CD4, approximately 0.41% memory CD8.

Genomic DNA per cell subset filled all wells of several immunoSEQ plates. Tens of thousands of T cell genomes, or roughly 200 ng DNA, went into the sorted-subset replicate PCRs. Sequencing was performed with immunoSEQ multiplex PCR; in TCRdb, only in-frame clones are kept and a portion is missing. The data hold about 1 million clones, with approximately 70% observed a single time. V was pared by 4 bases and J by 3 bases, with 16 bases between. Germline values: CDR1 SGHTA, CDR2 FQGNSA. The CDR3 is made up of 15 amino acids. The sequence came from a man aged 18 to 30 in good health. J is TRBJ2-7 and V is TRBV7-2; D may be TRBD1 or TRBD2 (6 bases each). The material sequenced was memory CD4+ T cells sorted from blood. Subset meaning: CD45RA-negative fraction. The chain's CDR3 is CASSSEGGTIYEQYF. Written as DNA, the CDR3 is TGTGCCAGCAGCTCCGAAGGCGGGACAATCTACGAGCAGTACTTC. The whole variable domain, remainder taken from reference TRBV7-2 and TRBJ2-7, is GAGVSQSPSNKVTEKGKDVELRCDPISGHTALYWYRQSLGQGLEFLIYFQGNSAPDKSGLPSDRFSAERTGGSVSTLTIQRTQQEDSAVYLCASSSEGGTIYEQYFGPGTRLTVT.